This TCR beta chain was profiled in a study of T-cell reconstitution after alpha-beta-depleted transplantation in children. TCRbeta library construction was performed incorporating unique molecular identifiers. TCRdb analysed the PCR reads with MiXCR anew, one entry per CDR3 protein. The table shows 350,000 to 450,000 distinct CDR3 sequences, with just over 20% occurring only once. This clonotype was picked up a small number of times. The CDR3 has 17 residues. Germline V gene sequence: CDR1 LNHNV, CDR2 YYDKDF (reference sequence). Between the trimmed V and J ends, which lost 1 base and 1 base, there was a span of 16 bases.

The V and J genes are TRBV15 and TRBJ1-1; weak D call: TRBD1 (5 bases). Here the sequenced sample was PBMCs from the stem cell graft donor, taken from the stem cell graft. This clonotype was obtained from a human donor who donated a stem cell graft to a child with acute myeloid leukemia. Here the CDR3 DNA reads TGTGCCACCAGCAGAGGTAAGGGCGGACATACGAACACTGAAGCTTTCTTT. This sequence encodes CATSRGKGGHTNTEAFF.